This T cell receptor (beta chain) was recorded in a study of molecular identifiers for immune sequencing clone quantification. The study's findings and limits: Naive cells had under 1% of molecules in clones above 20 RNA copies, effectors over 99%.

TCRdb re-derived calls from the PCR reads in MiXCR, one entry per CDR3 protein. The table shows over 300,000 distinct CDR3 sequences, with about 23% occurring only once. Source material for naive CD8 libraries was about 19,000 to 1,100,000 sorted cells, with 10%, 30% or 50% RNA. Sorting defined naive CD8 T cells as CD8+CD4-CCR7+CD45RA+. There are a few counts of this clonotype. What it recognizes is unknown. Specimen: naive CD8+ T cells from blood, with Jurkat cell RNA spiked in. Subset specified: FACS-sorted CD8+CD4-CCR7+CD45RA+ naive T cells. This receptor was taken from a human donor in good health. Some libraries in this study had Jurkat cell RNA spiked in.

DNA of the CDR3: TGTGCCAGCAGCTTAGGACACCGGTCCTACGAGCAGTACTTC. Protein sequence: CASSLGHRSYEQYF. The chain has TRBV5-4 and TRBJ2-7; D is possibly TRBD1 (5 bases). This CDR3 spans 14 amino acids. Germline assignment: CDR1 SGHNT and CDR2 YYREEE (reference sequence). V was pared by 2 bases and J by 1 base, with 10 bases between.